This T cell receptor beta chain was recorded in a study of blood T cell repertoires in COVID-19. Study details: Specimens from acute and convalescent COVID-19 originated in the United States, Italy and Spain. Nucleic acid was either cDNA or gDNA, and it came from T cells, B-cell-depleted T cells, or PBMCs.

Authors' processing steps: Amplified reference gene primers provided the basis for estimating nucleated cell counts. This table comes from immunoSEQ multiplex PCR, and its TCRdb copy is limited to in-frame clones, with some not included. Clonal size and the V and J genes are those of that table, whereas D and trimming came from the DNA. The sample includes 140,000 to 150,000 clones, around 88% of them seen just once. The CDR3 spans 15 residues. Per germline, CDR1 SGHRS and CDR2 YFSETQ. The V gene end was trimmed by 4 bases and the J gene end by 8 bases; junction bases not matched to a gene: 8. The chain recombines TRBV5-1 with TRBJ2-1; TRBD2 matches at 11 bases. Material: peripheral blood. This clonotype originated in a man aged 60 to 69 with active or convalescent COVID-19. The CDR3 DNA is TGCGCCAGCAGCCGTGCTAGCGGGAGGAGCCATGAGCAGTTCTTC. Translating it yields CASSRASGRSHEQFF.